One sample yielded the 28 T cell receptor beta chains listed below, sequenced in a study of blood T cell repertoires in COVID-19 (dated by TCRdb to between 2020 and 2021). To prepare the library, the immunoSEQ multiplex PCR assay was applied. Held by TCRdb, this immuneACCESS table contains in-frame sequences only and omits some clones. Under half of the omission traces to an unresolved V gene where checked; the cause of the rest is unknown. The sample contains about 240,000 clones, about 81% of them found a single time. The leading ten clones occupy over 10% of the sample. Input material: peripheral blood. The receptors come from a woman aged 55-69 years with active or convalescent COVID-19.

J is TRBJ2-2 and V is TRBV6-5; a weak D match, TRBD1 (5 bases). The CDR3 totals 15 residues. Germline CDR1 reads MNHEY; CDR2 reads SVGAGI. With 6 bases removed from V and 4 bases from J, the gap between germline ends came to 15 bases. CDR3 nucleotides: TGTGCCAGCAGACTACAGTACAGGAGCACCGGGGAGCTGTTTTTT. This sequence encodes CASRLQYRSTGELFF.

The chain has TRBV7-3 and TRBJ2-1; 12 nucleotides align to TRBD2. V lost 4 bases and J lost 6; bases outside the gene matches: 4. The CDR3 is made up of 15 amino acids. Germline loops: CDR1 SGHTA, CDR2 FQGTGA. For the CDR3, the DNA is TGTGCCAGCAGCTCTCTAGCGGGGGGGCGCAATGAGCAGTTCTTC. This translates into CASSSLAGGRNEQFF.

The rearrangement uses TRBV6-4 and TRBJ1-1; no definite D call. Germline CDR1 and CDR2: MRHNA and SNTAGT. The CDR3 totals 13 residues. V lost 6 bases, J lost 2 bases, and 10 bases lay in between. CDR3 in DNA: TGTGCCAGCAGCCGAGAGGGTAACACTGAAGCTTTCTTT. As protein: CASSREGNTEAFF.

The CDR3 region has the DNA TGTGCCATCAGTGTAACAGGGGAGAGCGCTGAAGCTTTCTTT. It yields the protein CAISVTGESAEAFF. J is TRBJ1-1 and V is TRBV10-3, with TRBD1 matching over 7 bases. With V trimmed by 4 bases and J by 6 bases, 8 bases remained unmatched. CDR1 and CDR2 (germline): ENHRY, SYGVKD. CDR3 length equals 14 residues.

The chain is built from TRBV11-2 and TRBJ2-5; no clear D. V lost 2 bases and J lost 0, with 4 bases in between. This CDR3 is 13 amino acids long. In germline, CDR1 is SGHAT, CDR2 FQNNGV. CDR3 nucleotide sequence: TGTGCCAGCAGCTTACCTCACCAAGAGACCCAGTACTTC. Its protein product is CASSLPHQETQYF.

Remarks on this clone: A read error may explain this, as a much larger clone is one base away. In the same sample, other DNA sequences code for this CDR3. The chain links TRBV5-6 to TRBJ1-2; 8 bases match TRBD1. Germline CDR1 SGHDT, CDR2 YYEEEE. The junction had 0 bases not matched to a gene; V was cut back by 2 bases and J by 6 bases. The CDR3 is 12 residues long. DNA for the CDR3: TGTGCCAGCAGCTTACAGGGGGATGGCTACACCTTC. Protein sequence: CASSLQGDGYTF.

The gene calls are TRBV7-3 and TRBJ1-1, with unresolved D. Trimming stripped 0 bases from V and 1 base from J, with 3 bases between. CDR3 length equals 13 residues. Germline-derived CDR1 and CDR2 are SGHTA and FQGTGA. DNA for the CDR3: TGTGCCAGCAGCTTAACCCAGAACACTGAAGCTTTCTTT. Its translation is CASSLTQNTEAFF. Variable domain in full (rest from reference TRBV7-3 and TRBJ1-1): GAGVSQTPSNKVTEKGKYVELRCDPISGHTALYWYRQSLGQGPEFLIYFQGTGAADDSGLPNDRFFAVRPEGSVSTLKIQRTERGDSAVYLCASSLTQNTEAFFGQGTRLTVV.

The chain links TRBV12-3 or TRBV12-4 to TRBJ2-1, with D hard to call. The V gene lost 8 bases and the J gene lost 9 bases, with 14 bases spanning the gap. This CDR3 has 12 residues. The CDR3 sequence is CASRGDLSEQFF. CDR3 bases: TGTGCCAGCCGAGGAGACTTAAGTGAGCAGTTCTTC.

The chain carries TRBV5-1 and TRBJ2-5, with 9 bases identical to TRBD1. The CDR3 runs 15 residues. CDR1 SGHRS and CDR2 YFSETQ come from the germline V gene. Trimming took 1 base from V and 3 from J; bases not matched to a gene: 4. CDR3 amino acids: CASSLFGQGKETQYF. CDR3 coding DNA: TGCGCCAGCAGCTTGTTTGGACAGGGGAAAGAGACCCAGTACTTC.

V gene TRBV2 combines with J gene TRBJ2-1; D unclear. Trimming shortened V by 4 bases and J by 3 bases, and 7 bases separated the two germline ends. Per the germline V gene, CDR1 is SNHLY and CDR2 is FYNNEI. This CDR3 comprises 13 residues. CDR3 region: CASSVSDYNEQFF. The CDR3 coding sequence is TGTGCCAGCAGTGTTTCAGACTACAATGAGCAGTTCTTC.

The chain joins TRBV25-1 to TRBJ2-5; a weak D match, TRBD1 (6 bases). Germline CDR1 reads MGHDK; CDR2 reads SYGVNS. CDR3 length: 17 residues. Trimming shortened V by 3 bases and J by 2 bases, and 19 bases separated the two germline ends. CDR3 protein: CASSDRIRTGLQETQYF. The CDR3 coding sequence is TGTGCCAGCAGTGACAGAATTCGAACAGGGCTGCAAGAGACCCAGTACTTC.

This clone showed up just once. This chain links TRBV7-8 with TRBJ2-5, with D possibly matching TRBD1 (6 bases). This CDR3 spans 13 amino acids. The germline gives CDR1 SGHVS, CDR2 FQNEAQ. V lost 5 bases and J 2 bases, leaving 9 bases between the germline ends. For the CDR3, the DNA is TGTGCCAGCAGCCACGGACAGCAAGAGACCCAGTACTTC. It specifies CASSHGQQETQYF.

This clone has more than one count but fewer than ten. The gene calls are TRBV11-2 and TRBJ2-5; TRBD2 agrees at 14 bases. The CDR3 has 17 residues. The V gene's germline CDR1 is SGHAT and CDR2 FQNNGV. V was clipped by 4 bases and J by 2 bases; unmatched bases: 6. CDR3 sequence (DNA): TGTGCCAGCAGCTCACGACTAGCGGGGGGGCGTCAAGAGACCCAGTACTTC. Amino acids: CASSSRLAGGRQETQYF.

This chain joins TRBV12-5 and TRBJ1-2; possibly TRBD1 for D (5 bases). Germline V gives CDR1 LGHNT, CDR2 FRNRAP. This CDR3 spans 12 amino acids. Trimming took off 7 bases at V and 5 bases at J, with 11 bases between the two ends. The CDR3 reads CASARGEYGYTF. The CDR3 region has the DNA TGTGCTAGTGCCCGGGGGGAGTATGGCTACACCTTC. Looking up the rest from reference TRBV12-5 and TRBJ1-2 gives the full variable domain: DARVTQTPRHKVTEMGQEVTMRCQPILGHNTVFWYRQTMMQGLELLAYFRNRAPLDDSGMPKDRFSAEMPDATLATLKIQPSEPRDSAVYFCASARGEYGYTFGSGTRLTVV.

The chain is built from TRBV19 and TRBJ1-2, with 11 bases lining up with TRBD1. V gave up 3 bases and J gave up 7 bases; unmatched junction bases: 7. CDR3 size: 15 residues. Germline V CDR1 and CDR2: LNHDA, SQIVND (reference sequence). CDR3 in amino acids: CASSIRTGGLGGYTF. The CDR3 nucleotides are TGTGCCAGTAGTATCCGGACAGGGGGCCTGGGTGGCTACACCTTC.

This clone was detected only once. V is TRBV15 and J is TRBJ2-7; D possibly corresponds to TRBD1 (6 bases). The CDR3 length is 14 residues. Per germline, CDR1 LNHNV and CDR2 YYDKDF (reference sequence). Trimming removed 5 bases from V and 3 bases from J, with 14 bases in between. CDR3 sequence reads: CATSRYGDNYEQYF. CDR3 sequence (DNA): TGTGCCACCAGCCGATATGGGGACAACTACGAGCAGTACTTC.

V is TRBV30 and J is TRBJ2-2; 7 nucleotides match TRBD2. The J segment lost 6 bases and the V segment lost 3 bases, leaving 1 base of the junction unmatched. The CDR3 contains 12 residues. Per germline, CDR1 GTSNPN and CDR2 SVGIG (reference sequence). The CDR3 DNA reads as TGTGCCTGGAGCCGGGGGGCCGGGGAGCTGTTTTTT. Amino acids: CAWSRGAGELFF.

The chain uses TRBV4-1 and TRBJ2-1; possible D gene TRBD2, 6 bases. The CDR3 runs to 18 residues. Trimming removed 0 bases at V and 5 bases at J, with 20 bases between. Germline-derived CDR1 and CDR2 are MGHRA and YSYEKL. CDR3 loop: CASSQDPASEALHNEQFF. The CDR3 DNA sequence: TGCGCCAGCAGCCAAGATCCAGCTAGCGAGGCCCTCCACAATGAGCAGTTCTTC.

The rearrangement links TRBV18 to TRBJ2-6; a possible D gene is TRBD1 (6 bases). Looked up from germline, CDR1 is KGHSH and CDR2 is LQKENI. The CDR3 has 18 residues. The ends were cut back, 3 bases at V and 0 bases at J, with 15 bases in the middle. The DNA for the CDR3 is TGTGCCAGCTCACCCCTGGACAGCTTGAGCTCTGGGGCCAACGTCCTGACTTTC. Its translation: CASSPLDSLSSGANVLTF.

The chain carries TRBV5-1 and TRBJ2-1; 8 bases match TRBD1. The CDR3 runs 20 residues. Germline CDR1 and CDR2: SGHRS and YFSETQ. V lost 3 bases, J lost 0 bases, and 17 bases stayed unmatched. CDR3 coding DNA: TGCGCCAGCAGCTCCCAGTGGGGGCAGGGGGCCCTTAGCTCCTACAATGAGCAGTTCTTC. This codes for CASSSQWGQGALSSYNEQFF.

V gene TRBV2 combines with J gene TRBJ1-1, with D possibly TRBD1 on 5 matching bases. The germline V gene has CDR1 SNHLY and CDR2 FYNNEI. The CDR3 length is 14 residues. V lost 5 bases, J lost 6 bases, and 16 bases lay in between. CDR3 residues: CASSRTPLEAEAFF. The DNA of the CDR3 is TGTGCCAGCAGTAGGACACCCCTTGAGGCTGAAGCTTTCTTT.

The rearrangement joins TRBV6-5 to TRBJ2-3, with 8 bases matching TRBD2. The CDR3 has 14 residues. Germline V CDR1 and CDR2: MNHEY, SVGAGI. After removal of 8 bases from V and 1 base from J, the junction contained 5 bases not matched to a gene. Here the CDR3 DNA reads TGTGCCAGCCATAGCGGGGACCGCACAGATACGCAGTATTTT. This sequence encodes CASHSGDRTDTQYF.

The chain joins TRBV6-5 to TRBJ2-7, with 7 bases fitting TRBD2. V trimming: 0 bases; J trimming: 0 bases; junction bases outside the gene matches: 2. The CDR3 runs to 15 residues. Germline V gene data show CDR1 as MNHEY and CDR2 as SVGAGI. The CDR3 DNA is TGTGCCAGCAGTTACTCGTGGACTAGCTCCTACGAGCAGTACTTC. This sequence encodes CASSYSWTSSYEQYF.

In the case of this clone: The same CDR3 is also encoded by other DNA sequences in this sample. V usage is TRBV6-5 and J usage is TRBJ1-2; TRBD1 aligns across 10 bases. The CDR3 has 13 amino acids. Germline assignment: CDR1 MNHEY and CDR2 SVGAGI. V lost 5 bases and J lost 8; bases outside the gene matches: 5. The CDR3, as DNA: TGTGCCAGCAGTCGACAGGGGGCAGGGGGCTACACCTTC. It is translated as CASSRQGAGGYTF.

The gene calls are TRBV9 and TRBJ1-1; TRBD1 agrees at 7 bases. Losses at the gene ends were 2 bases for V and 3 bases for J; bases not matched to a gene: 4. CDR1 and CDR2 (germline): SGDLS, YYNGEE. The CDR3 runs 14 residues. CDR3 amino acids: CASSVSTGDTEAFF. DNA of the CDR3: TGTGCCAGCAGCGTCTCTACAGGGGACACTGAAGCTTTCTTT.

This chain links TRBV21-1 with TRBJ1-2. TRBV21-1 is a documented pseudogene. CDR3 length: 14 amino acids. The CDR3 DNA sequence: TGTGCCAGCACCGCTCTCGAGGGTACCTTTGCCTACACCTTC. Amino acids: CASTALEGTFAYTF.

The chain employs TRBV10-3 and TRBJ2-5; 7 bases line up with TRBD1. The CDR3 is made up of 15 amino acids. Trimming cost V 8 bases and J 1 base; bases outside gene matches: 10. The germline gives CDR1 ENHRY, CDR2 SYGVKD. CDR3: CAISKGDRLQETQYF. CDR3 coding DNA: TGTGCCATCTCGAAGGGGGACAGACTCCAAGAGACCCAGTACTTC.

The gene calls are TRBV19 and TRBJ1-1, with D possibly being TRBD1 (5 bases). V shed 10 bases and J shed 9 bases, with 15 bases lying between them. This CDR3 has 11 amino acids. Germline V gives CDR1 LNHDA, CDR2 SQIVND (reference sequence). The CDR3 nucleotides read TGTGCCATCAGGCAGGGTCAAAAAGCTTTCTTT. Protein sequence: CAIRQGQKAFF.